The rows below give T cell receptor beta chains drawn from one sample of a study of PD-1 blockade in classical Hodgkin lymphoma. Sequencing was performed with immunoSEQ multiplex PCR; in TCRdb, only in-frame clones are kept and a portion is missing. The repertoire holds about 90,000 clones, with about nine tenths as singletons. The material sequenced was peripheral blood mononuclear cells (PBMCs), taken before the fourth cycle of nivolumab. These receptors were taken from a human donor with classical Hodgkin lymphoma. Each CDR3 is given with its conserved first and last residue. Fields, in order: clone size, V gene, J gene, D gene, CDR3 protein, CDR3 DNA. D genes are given only for firm matches. Size is omitted from some rows. Given values are once, few, many or a class for expanded clones.

NA	TRBV12-2	TRBJ2-7	NA	CASRLKRMDPLSYEQYF	TGTGCAAGTCGCTTAAAGCGGATGGATCCCCTCTCCTACGAGCAGTACTTC
few	TRBV7-9	TRBJ1-5	NA	CASSLKTALEGNQPQHF	TGTGCCAGCAGCTTAAAGACAGCTCTTGAGGGCAATCAGCCCCAGCATTTT
NA	TRBV4-3	TRBJ1-2	TRBD1	CASSERQGEYGYTF	TGCGCCAGCAGCGAGAGGCAGGGGGAGTATGGCTACACCTTC
NA	TRBV6-1	TRBJ2-1	TRBD2	CASRNPSGGYNEQFF	TGTGCCAGCAGAAACCCTAGCGGGGGTTACAATGAGCAGTTCTTC
NA	TRBV4-2	TRBJ2-7	TRBD2	CASSHPSGGSYEQYF	TGTGCCAGCAGCCACCCTAGCGGGGGATCCTACGAGCAGTACTTC
few	TRBV5-8	TRBJ1-2	NA	CASSLKWVGYTF	TGTGCCAGCAGCTTGAAATGGGTCGGCTACACCTTC
NA	TRBV15	TRBJ2-3	NA	CATSRHLDGTDTQYF	TGTGCCACCAGCAGACATTTGGACGGCACAGATACGCAGTATTTT
NA	TRBV21-1	TRBJ2-4	NA	CASSPRTGLGIGGCLAKNIQYF	TGTGCCAGCAGCCCCCGGACAGGGTTGGGTATAGGGGGGTGTCTAGCCAAAAACATTCAGTACTTC
once	TRBV19	TRBJ2-1	TRBD1	CASSTVISTGGEQFF	TGTGCCAGTAGTACTGTTATCTCGACAGGGGGTGAGCAGTTCTTC
NA	TRBV9	TRBJ2-7	NA	CASSYSGDEQYF	TGTGCCAGCAGCTATAGTGGTGACGAGCAGTACTTC
NA	TRBV2	TRBJ2-7	NA	CASSVRTNEQYF	TGTGCCAGCAGTGTTCGGACAAACGAGCAGTACTTC
NA	TRBV2	TRBJ2-1	NA	CASSVGARSAAYNEQFF	TGTGCCAGCAGTGTCGGGGCCCGTTCGGCCGCTTACAATGAGCAGTTCTTC
NA	TRBV7-3	TRBJ2-5	NA	CASSLWGTAMETQYF	TGTGCCAGCAGCTTGTGGGGAACCGCAATGGAGACCCAGTACTTC
NA	TRBV30	TRBJ2-7	NA	CAWSVPGAYEQYF	TGTGCCTGGAGTGTACCGGGGGCATACGAGCAGTACTTC
NA	TRBV7-8	TRBJ1-5	NA	CASSLEPGQPQHF	TGTGCCAGCAGCTTAGAGCCCGGTCAGCCCCAGCATTTT
NA	TRBV5-1	TRBJ2-2	NA	CAGRTGNTGELFF	TGCGCCGGAAGGACTGGAAACACCGGGGAGCTGTTTTTT
NA	TRBV7-6	TRBJ2-4	NA	CASSLAQGNNIQYF	TGTGCCAGCAGCTTAGCGCAGGGTAACAACATTCAGTACTTC
few	TRBV27	TRBJ1-6	TRBD1	CASSWTGNNSPLHF	TGTGCCAGCAGTTGGACAGGGAACAATTCACCCCTCCACTTT
NA	TRBV15	TRBJ2-1	NA	CATSVGPIYNEQFF	TGTGCCACCAGCGTAGGACCGATCTACAATGAGCAGTTCTTC
NA	TRBV30	TRBJ1-4	TRBD1	CAWSRDRLQITNEKLFF	TGTGCCTGGAGCCGGGACAGACTCCAGATAACTAATGAAAAACTGTTTTTT
NA	TRBV9	TRBJ2-7	NA	CASSVGSRLGYEQYF	TGTGCCAGCAGCGTAGGGTCCAGGTTGGGCTACGAGCAGTACTTC
NA	TRBV19	TRBJ2-3	NA	CASRETSTDTQYF	TGTGCCAGCCGGGAGACAAGCACAGATACGCAGTATTTT
NA	TRBV27	TRBJ2-2	TRBD2	CASSPPGLVPGELFF	TGTGCCAGCAGTCCCCCGGGACTAGTCCCCGGGGAGCTGTTTTTT
NA	TRBV7-6	TRBJ2-1	NA	CASSLDRQPSYNEQFF	TGTGCCAGCAGCTTAGATCGTCAGCCCTCCTACAATGAGCAGTTCTTC
NA	TRBV30	TRBJ1-4	NA	CAWSLDSNEKLFF	TGTGCCTGGAGTCTCGACAGTAATGAAAAACTGTTTTTT